The entry below describes one T cell receptor beta chain. As yet, its antigen is unknown. Isolation of CD4+ T cells took place after approximately 10 days of culture. Convalescent patients had PCR-confirmed SARS-CoV-2 infection between March and December 2020. Two doses of either BNT162b2 or mRNA-1273 were given to each participant. The table came from immunoSEQ multiplex PCR; TCRdb's copy has only in-frame clones and leaves some out. The profile shows 30,000 to 35,000 clones, approximately 72% of them singletons. Germline V CDR1 and CDR2: SNHLY, FYNNEI. The CDR3 runs to 16 residues. The trim removed 2 bases at V and 3 bases at J, leaving 3 bases unmatched. These data belong to a study of vaccination effects on CD4 cells after COVID-19. Study-level information: PBMC were cultured at about 2 million per well with 8 to 10 IU/ml IL-2 and 7.5 to 10 ug/ml peptides.

The sequence was obtained from a human donor who had a prior SARS-CoV-2 infection. The rearrangement uses TRBV2 and TRBJ2-2, with 10 bases lining up with TRBD2. The sequences come from CD4+ T cells from PBMCs cultured without peptide, collected after COVID-19 vaccination. In DNA, the CDR3 is TGTGCCAGCAGTGAATCGCTAGCGGGAGACACCGGGGAGCTGTTTTTT. This codes for CASSESLAGDTGELFF.